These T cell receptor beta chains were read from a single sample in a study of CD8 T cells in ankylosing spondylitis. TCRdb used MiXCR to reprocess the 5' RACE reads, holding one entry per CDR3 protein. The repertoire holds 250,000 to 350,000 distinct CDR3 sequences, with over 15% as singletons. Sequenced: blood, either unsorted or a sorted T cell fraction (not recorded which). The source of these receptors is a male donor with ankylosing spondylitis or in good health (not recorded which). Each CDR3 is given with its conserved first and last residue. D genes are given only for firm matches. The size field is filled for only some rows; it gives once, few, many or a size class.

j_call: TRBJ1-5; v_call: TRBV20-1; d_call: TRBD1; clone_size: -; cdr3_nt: TGCAGTGCTCCCTTGACAGGGGGCGTCAATCAGCCCCAGCATTTT; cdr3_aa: CSAPLTGGVNQPQHF
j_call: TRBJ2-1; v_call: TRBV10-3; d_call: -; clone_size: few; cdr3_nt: TGTGCCACGACCATGACAAAGCGGCGCTCCTACAATGAGCAGTTCTTC; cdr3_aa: CATTMTKRRSYNEQFF
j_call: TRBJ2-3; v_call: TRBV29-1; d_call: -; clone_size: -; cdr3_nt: TGCAGCGTTGGGTGGCAGTCATATGGGACCACAGATACGCAGTATTTT; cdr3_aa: CSVGWQSYGTTDTQYF
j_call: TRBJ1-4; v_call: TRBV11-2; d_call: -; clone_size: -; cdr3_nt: TGTGCCAGCAGCCCGAGGGTAGATGAAAAACTGTTTTTT; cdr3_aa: CASSPRVDEKLFF
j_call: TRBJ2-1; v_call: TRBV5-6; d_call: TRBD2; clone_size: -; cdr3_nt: TGTGCCAGCAGACTTAGCGGGGGGGCCGTATTCTTC; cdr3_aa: CASRLSGGAVFF
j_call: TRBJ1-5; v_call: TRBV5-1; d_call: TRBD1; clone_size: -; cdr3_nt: TGCGCCAGCAGCTTGGGACCCCGGGACAGGACCGGCAATCAGCCCCAGCATTTT; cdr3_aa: CASSLGPRDRTGNQPQHF
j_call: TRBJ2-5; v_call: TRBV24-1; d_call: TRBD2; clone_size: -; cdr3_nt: TGTGCCACCAGTGCCATAGGACTAGCGGAGCAAGAGACCCAGTACTTC; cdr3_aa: CATSAIGLAEQETQYF
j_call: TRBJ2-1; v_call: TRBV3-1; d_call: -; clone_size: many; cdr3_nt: TGTGCCAGCAGCCAAGATGGTAGCTGGGATGAGCAGTTCTTC; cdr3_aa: CASSQDGSWDEQFF
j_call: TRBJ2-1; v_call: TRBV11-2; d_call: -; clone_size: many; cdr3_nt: TGTGCCAGCAGACTCGGGAATGAGCAGTTCTTC; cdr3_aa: CASRLGNEQFF
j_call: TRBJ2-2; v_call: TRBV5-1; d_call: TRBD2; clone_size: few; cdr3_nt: TGCGCCAGCAGCTTCGGACTAGCGGGAGATAGAACCGGGGAGCTGTTTTTT; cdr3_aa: CASSFGLAGDRTGELFF
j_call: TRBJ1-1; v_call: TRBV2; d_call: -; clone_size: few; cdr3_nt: TGTGCCAGCACGATTGAGAGCACGAGAATGAACACTGAAGCTTTCTTT; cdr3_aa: CASTIESTRMNTEAFF
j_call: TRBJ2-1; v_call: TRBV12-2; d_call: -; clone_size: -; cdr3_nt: TGTGCAAGTCGCTTAGGGCTAGCGCGGTACAATGAGCAGTTCTTC; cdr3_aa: CASRLGLARYNEQFF
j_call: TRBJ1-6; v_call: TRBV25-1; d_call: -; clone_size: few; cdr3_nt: TGTGCCAGCAGTTACCGGAATATTAATTCACCCCTCCACTTT; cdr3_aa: CASSYRNINSPLHF
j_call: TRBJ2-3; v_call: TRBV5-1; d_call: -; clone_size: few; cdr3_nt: TGCGCCAGCAGCTTGAAGGGGTACACAGATACGCAGTATTTT; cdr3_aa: CASSLKGYTDTQYF
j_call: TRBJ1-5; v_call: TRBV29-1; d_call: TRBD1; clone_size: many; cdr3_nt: TGCAGCGTGCAGGGGGGTGATCAGCCCCAGCATTTT; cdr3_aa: CSVQGGDQPQHF
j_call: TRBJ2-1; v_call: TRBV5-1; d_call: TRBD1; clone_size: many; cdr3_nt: TGCGCCAGCAGCCCGGGACAGGGACAGTTCTTC; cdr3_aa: CASSPGQGQFF
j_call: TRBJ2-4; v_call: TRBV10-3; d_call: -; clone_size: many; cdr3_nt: TGTGCCACCGAGGACGGTGCCAAAAACATTCAGTACTTC; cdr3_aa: CATEDGAKNIQYF
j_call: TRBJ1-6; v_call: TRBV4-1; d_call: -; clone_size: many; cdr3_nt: TGCGCCAGCAGCCACCCGGGGAATAATTCACCCCTCCACTTT; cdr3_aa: CASSHPGNNSPLHF
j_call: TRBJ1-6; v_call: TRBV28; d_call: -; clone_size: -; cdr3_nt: TGTGCCACCGGTCGCGGGGATTCACCCCTCCACTTT; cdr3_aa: CATGRGDSPLHF
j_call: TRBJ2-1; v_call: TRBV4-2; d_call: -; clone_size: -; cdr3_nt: TGTGCCAGCAGCCAAGATATTATGAGAGATGAGCAGTTCTTC; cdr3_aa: CASSQDIMRDEQFF
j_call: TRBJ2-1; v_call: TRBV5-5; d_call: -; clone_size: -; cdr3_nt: TGTGCCAGCAGCTTGTTAGGGGGACCCTACAATGAGCAGTTCTTC; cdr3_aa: CASSLLGGPYNEQFF
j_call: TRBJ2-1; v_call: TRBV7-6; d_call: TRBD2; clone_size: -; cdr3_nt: TGTGCCAGCAGCCCAGGACTAGCGACCTACAATGAGCAGTTCTTC; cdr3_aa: CASSPGLATYNEQFF
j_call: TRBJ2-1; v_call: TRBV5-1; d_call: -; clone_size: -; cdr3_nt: TGCGCCAGCAGCTTAGAAGGGGTTGGGAATGAGCAGTTCTTC; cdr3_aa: CASSLEGVGNEQFF
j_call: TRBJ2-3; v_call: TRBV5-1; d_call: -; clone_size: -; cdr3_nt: TGCGCCAGCAGACGCGGGGACAGCACAGATACGCAGTATTTT; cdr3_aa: CASRRGDSTDTQYF
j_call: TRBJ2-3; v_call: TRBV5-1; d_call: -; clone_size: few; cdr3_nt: TGCGCCAGCAGCTTGTGGTCAGATACGCAGTATTTT; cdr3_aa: CASSLWSDTQYF
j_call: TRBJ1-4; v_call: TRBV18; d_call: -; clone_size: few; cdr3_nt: TGTGCCAGCTCACTAAAGGTGCCGGGAGGTAATGAAAAACTGTTTTTT; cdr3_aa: CASSLKVPGGNEKLFF
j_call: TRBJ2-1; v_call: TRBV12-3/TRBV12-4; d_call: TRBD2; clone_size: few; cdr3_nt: TGTGCCAGCAGTTCCGGGACTAGCGGGAGTTATGAGCAGTTCTTC; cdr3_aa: CASSSGTSGSYEQFF
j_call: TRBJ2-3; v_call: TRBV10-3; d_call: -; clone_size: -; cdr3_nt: TGTGCCATCAGTGGGAAGGGCAGTATCACAGATACGCAGTATTTT; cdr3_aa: CAISGKGSITDTQYF
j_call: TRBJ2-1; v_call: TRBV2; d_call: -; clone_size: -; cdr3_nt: TGTGCCAGCAGGGACATTTTAGGGCAGCTCTTC; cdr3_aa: CASRDILGQLF
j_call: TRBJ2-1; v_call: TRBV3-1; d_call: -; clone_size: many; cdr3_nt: TGTGCCAGCAGCCAAGCCCCTAGCGCTTACAATGAGCAGTTCTTC; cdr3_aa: CASSQAPSAYNEQFF
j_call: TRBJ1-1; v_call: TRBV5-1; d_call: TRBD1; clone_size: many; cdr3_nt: TGCGCCAGCAGCCCGGACAGGGGGCGGACTGAAGCTTTCTTT; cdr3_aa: CASSPDRGRTEAFF
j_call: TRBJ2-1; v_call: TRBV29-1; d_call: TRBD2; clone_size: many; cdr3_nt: TGCAGCGTTGAAATAGCGGGGCGCTACAATGAGCAGTTCTTC; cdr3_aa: CSVEIAGRYNEQFF
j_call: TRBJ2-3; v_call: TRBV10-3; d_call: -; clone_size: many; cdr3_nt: TGTGCCATCAGTGACCGCTACAGGGCCGGAGGCACAGATACGCAGTATTTT; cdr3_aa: CAISDRYRAGGTDTQYF
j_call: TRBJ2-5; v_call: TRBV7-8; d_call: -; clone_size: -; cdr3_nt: TGTGCCAGCAGCTTAGGCGTGAACTTTCAAGAGACCCAGTACTTC; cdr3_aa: CASSLGVNFQETQYF
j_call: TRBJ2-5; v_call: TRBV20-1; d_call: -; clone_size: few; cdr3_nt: TGCAGTGCTAGAGATTCAAGTCAGGGCTTGGGGGAGACCCAGTACTTC; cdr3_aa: CSARDSSQGLGETQYF
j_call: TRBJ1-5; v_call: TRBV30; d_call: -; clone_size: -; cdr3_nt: TGTGCCTGGAGTGACAGTTCCAATCAGCCCCAGCATTTT; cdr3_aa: CAWSDSSNQPQHF